The entry below gives a single TCR beta chain sequence along with its context. V dropped 3 bases and J dropped 3; count of bases not matched to a gene: 2. The V gene's germline CDR1 is MGHRA and CDR2 YSYEKL. This CDR3 region has 14 residues. This specimen belongs to a study of cytomegalovirus exposure and HLA in healthy donors. In the PCR, 60 Vbeta and 13 Jbeta primers were used. The protocol was immunoSEQ multiplex PCR, while the TCRdb copy is restricted to in-frame clones and leaves out a portion. The data show 250,000 to 300,000 clones, approximately 91% seen once. This sequence was found in a girl aged 2-10 years in good health and CMV-seronegative. Specimen: PBMCs. This chain connects TRBV4-1 to TRBJ2-5; 9 bases are shared with TRBD2. In nucleotides, the CDR3 is TGCGCCAGCAGCCAGCCTAGCGGGAAAGAGACCCAGTACTTC. Its translation is CASSQPSGKETQYF.